Each of the 29 T cell receptor beta chains below was sequenced from the same sample in a study of cytomegalovirus exposure and HLA in healthy donors. Here immunoSEQ multiplex PCR was the method, and the copy in TCRdb shows in-frame clones only, minus some. The table has about 150,000 clones, roughly 91% seen once. Sequenced: PBMCs. The receptors derive from a woman between 18 and 29 years old in good health and CMV-seropositive.

The chain links TRBV6-6 to TRBJ2-5; 12 bases line up with TRBD2. The CDR3 loop spans 15 amino acids. CDR1 is MNHNY, CDR2 SVGAGI, per germline (reference sequence). Losses at the gene ends were 6 bases for V and 5 bases for J; bases not matched to a gene: 7. The CDR3 spells CASSPRLAGAETQYF. The CDR3 coding sequence is TGTGCCAGCAGCCCGAGACTAGCGGGAGCTGAGACCCAGTACTTC.

The chain joins TRBV6-1 to TRBJ2-3, with 8 bases fitting TRBD1. This CDR3 contains 15 residues. The V gene end was trimmed by 6 bases and the J gene end by 2 bases; junction bases not matched to a gene: 7. Germline V gene data show CDR1 as MNHNS and CDR2 as SASEGT. The CDR3 region is CASRNTGGLTDTQYF. CDR3 nucleotide sequence: TGTGCCAGCAGGAACACAGGGGGGCTCACAGATACGCAGTATTTT.

The chain carries TRBV5-1 and TRBJ2-5, with 7 bases that match TRBD1. The V segment lost 2 bases and the J segment 5 bases; nucleotides outside the gene matches: 9. The CDR3 sequence is 15 residues long. The germline CDR1 and CDR2 sequences are SGHRS and YFSETQ. CDR3 amino acids: CASSLGAGGIETQYF. The CDR3 DNA follows: TGCGCCAGCAGCTTAGGCGCAGGGGGTATTGAGACCCAGTACTTC.

This clone showed up just once. The V gene is TRBV19, the J gene TRBJ2-4, with 7 positions matching TRBD2. J was trimmed by 4 bases and V by 0 bases; bases with no gene match: 9. Germline V gene sequence: CDR1 LNHDA, CDR2 SQIVND (reference sequence). CDR3 length: 17 amino acids. The CDR3 reads CASSIDGFGAGKNIQYF. In DNA form, the CDR3 reads TGTGCCAGTAGTATAGACGGGTTCGGAGCGGGGAAAAACATTCAGTACTTC.

The J gene is TRBJ1-2, the V gene TRBV13; the match to TRBD1 covers 10 bases. Per the germline V gene, CDR1 is PRHDT and CDR2 is FYEKMQ (reference sequence). CDR3 length: 16 residues. J lost 1 base, V lost 4 bases, and 6 bases had no gene match. The CDR3 region has the DNA TGTGCCAGCAGCTCGGACAGGGGGGGCTATAACTATGGCTACACCTTC. It is translated as CASSSDRGGYNYGYTF.

This clone was seen more than once but under ten times. This chain joins TRBV19 and TRBJ2-7; a possible D gene is TRBD1 (6 bases). Trimming took 5 bases from V and 7 from J, leaving 12 bases between them. CDR1 is LNHDA, CDR2 SQIVND, per germline (reference sequence). The CDR3 is made up of 12 amino acids. CDR3 region: CASSAQGDEQYF. The CDR3 DNA reads as TGTGCCAGTAGTGCACAGGGTGATGAGCAGTACTTC.

The rearrangement joins TRBV9 to TRBJ2-1, with 9 nucleotides matching TRBD2. Per germline, CDR1 SGDLS and CDR2 YYNGEE. This CDR3 region has 16 residues. The junction had 4 bases not matched to a gene; V was cut back by 3 bases and J by 0 bases. CDR3 protein: CASSDPSGDSYNEQFF. The CDR3 DNA reads TGTGCCAGCAGCGATCCTAGCGGGGACTCCTACAATGAGCAGTTCTTC. The full variable domain, its missing parts supplied by reference TRBV9 and TRBJ2-1, is DSGVTQTPKHLITATGQRVTLRCSPRSGDLSVYWYQQSLDQGLQFLIQYYNGEERAKGNILERFSAQQFPDLHSELNLSSLELGDSALYFCASSDPSGDSYNEQFFGPGTRLTVL.

The V and J genes are TRBV7-9 and TRBJ2-1; a weak D match, TRBD2 (6 bases). Germline V CDR1 and CDR2: SEHNR, FQNEAQ (reference sequence). V gave up 3 bases and J gave up 9 bases, with 12 bases separating them. The CDR3 totals 13 residues. CDR3 DNA: TGTGCCAGCAGCTTTACGGGAGATGGTGAGCAGTTCTTC. It encodes CASSFTGDGEQFF.

The rearrangement links TRBV6-5 to TRBJ2-5; D is perhaps TRBD2 (5 bases). The V end lost 2 bases, the J end lost 5 bases, and 12 bases lay between the germline ends. Germline loops: CDR1 MNHEY, CDR2 SVGAGI. The CDR3 is 14 amino acids. The CDR3 region has the DNA TGTGCCAGCAGTTACCTGGCTAGCCGGGAGACCCAGTACTTC. As protein: CASSYLASRETQYF.

Written as DNA, the CDR3 is TGTGCCATCAGTCCGAAACTAGCCTCCGAGCAGTACTTC. It yields the protein CAISPKLASEQYF. This chain connects TRBV10-3 to TRBJ2-7, with D tentatively TRBD2 (6 bases). The V gene's germline CDR1 is ENHRY and CDR2 SYGVKD. CDR3 size: 13 residues. Trimming cost V 5 bases and J 6 bases, with 14 bases left between them.

The chain couples TRBV11-3 to TRBJ2-5; a possible D gene is TRBD1 (6 bases). Trimming left V 2 bases short and J 3 bases short, with 13 bases between. The CDR3 is 15 residues long. Per germline, CDR1 SGHNT and CDR2 YENEEA. CDR3 nucleotides: TGTGCCAGCAGCTTACCCCCTGGACAGAAAGAGACCCAGTACTTC. Translating it yields CASSLPPGQKETQYF.

V is TRBV7-2 and J is TRBJ2-7; 8 nucleotides agree with TRBD2. The junction had 6 bases not matched to a gene; V was cut back by 1 base and J by 7 bases. CDR1 and CDR2 from the germline V gene are SGHTA and FQGNSA. CDR3 length equals 14 residues. For the CDR3, the DNA is TGTGCCAGCAGCTTAGGGAGACTAGCGTGGGAGCAGTACTTC. Protein sequence: CASSLGRLAWEQYF. Full variable domain (remainder filled in from reference TRBV7-2 and TRBJ2-7): GAGVSQSPSNKVTEKGKDVELRCDPISGHTALYWYRQSLGQGLEFLIYFQGNSAPDKSGLPSDRFSAERTGGSVSTLTIQRTQQEDSAVYLCASSLGRLAWEQYFGPGTRLTVT.

The table lists this clone with a few counts. For the CDR3, the DNA is TGCGCCAGCAGCCAAGATCGTCAGTCCGAAGCTTTCTTT. Its translation is CASSQDRQSEAFF. The chain is built from TRBV4-1 and TRBJ1-1; D is undetermined. The CDR3 sequence is 13 residues long. CDR1 MGHRA and CDR2 YSYEKL come from the germline V gene. Trimming removed 0 bases at V and 8 bases at J, with 10 bases between.

This clone was counted a single time. The rearrangement uses TRBV6-5 and TRBJ1-2; unclear D gene. The V and J ends lost 0 bases and 2 bases respectively, with 7 bases between them. CDR3 size: 14 residues. Per germline, CDR1 MNHEY and CDR2 SVGAGI. The CDR3 here is CASSYSSENYGYTF. For the CDR3, the DNA is TGTGCCAGCAGTTACTCGTCGGAGAACTATGGCTACACCTTC.

The chain employs TRBV6-5 and TRBJ2-7; TRBD1 matches at 7 bases. The CDR3 is made up of 13 amino acids. In germline, CDR1 is MNHEY, CDR2 SVGAGI. The junction had 7 bases not matched to a gene; V was cut back by 6 bases and J by 5 bases. The CDR3 sequence is CASRPFDRDEQYF. CDR3 DNA sequence: TGTGCCAGCAGACCATTCGACAGGGACGAGCAGTACTTC.

The chain is built from TRBV6-6 and TRBJ1-1, with D possibly TRBD1 on 5 matching bases. Germline CDR1 and CDR2: MNHNY and SVGAGI (reference sequence). CDR3 length equals 16 residues. The ends were cut back, 0 bases at V and 11 bases at J, with 22 bases in the middle. The DNA of the CDR3 is TGTGCCAGCAGTTACTCCTATACGGGAGCAGACAGTACCGCTTTCTTT. Translating gives CASSYSYTGADSTAFF.

The J gene is TRBJ2-3, the V gene TRBV5-6, with 9 bases identical to TRBD1. The germline V gene has CDR1 SGHDT and CDR2 YYEEEE. The CDR3 length is 14 residues. V was pared by 2 bases and J by 4 bases, with 2 bases of the junction left unmatched. This CDR3 is CASSLQGAADTQYF. In nucleotides, the CDR3 is TGTGCCAGCAGCTTACAGGGGGCAGCAGATACGCAGTATTTT.

This clone was detected a few times. This chain uses TRBV27 with TRBJ2-5; D perhaps matches TRBD1 (5 bases). Trimming cost V 3 bases and J 5 bases, with 16 bases left between them. CDR3 size: 15 residues. Germline CDR1 reads MNHEY; CDR2 reads SMNVEV (reference sequence). The CDR3 loop is CASSFFDNSGETQYF. CDR3 bases: TGTGCCAGCAGTTTTTTCGACAACTCAGGGGAGACCCAGTACTTC.

The rearrangement uses TRBV27 and TRBJ2-1; TRBD2 aligns across 9 bases. This CDR3 is built from 17 residues. Germline V gives CDR1 MNHEY, CDR2 SMNVEV (reference sequence). V was clipped by 0 bases and J by 2 bases; unmatched bases: 5. The CDR3, as DNA: TGTGCCAGCAGTTTATCCCGACTAGCGGAGCCCTACAATGAGCAGTTCTTC. As protein: CASSLSRLAEPYNEQFF.

The chain recombines TRBV5-1 with TRBJ2-1; tentative D call: TRBD1 (6 bases). The germline CDR1 and CDR2 sequences are SGHRS and YFSETQ. This CDR3 contains 16 residues. V was trimmed by 2 bases and J by 4 bases, leaving 16 bases between them. CDR3 sequence: CASSFPGALGYNEQFF. In nucleotides, the CDR3 is TGCGCCAGCAGCTTCCCAGGGGCGTTAGGTTACAATGAGCAGTTCTTC.

V and J are TRBV12-5 and TRBJ2-1, with D uncertain. CDR3 size: 15 residues. V was shortened by 3 bases and J by 0 bases, with 9 bases between the two germline ends. Germline V lookup: CDR1 LGHNT, CDR2 FRNRAP. CDR3 amino acids: CASGFISSSYNEQFF. As DNA, the CDR3 is TGTGCTAGTGGTTTTATATCCAGCTCCTACAATGAGCAGTTCTTC.

J is TRBJ2-7 and V is TRBV27, with a tentative D call TRBD2 (5 bases). V lost 4 bases, J lost 3 bases, and 16 bases lay in between. The CDR3 runs to 15 residues. The V gene's germline CDR1 is MNHEY and CDR2 SMNVEV (reference sequence). CDR3 sequence: CASSSEGTPNYEQYF. CDR3 nucleotides: TGTGCCAGCAGTTCAGAGGGTACACCAAACTACGAGCAGTACTTC.

V usage is TRBV4-2 and J usage is TRBJ2-7; TRBD2 matches 8 bases. The germline gives CDR1 LGHNA, CDR2 YNFKEQ. This CDR3 has 17 residues. With V trimmed by 1 base and J by 0 bases, 8 bases remained unmatched. As DNA, the CDR3 is TGTGCCAGCAGCCAAGCGGGTAGCGGGGTGATCTCCTACGAGCAGTACTTC. It specifies CASSQAGSGVISYEQYF.

V is TRBV18 and J is TRBJ2-7; D is unresolved. Trimming took off 2 bases at V and 7 bases at J, with 6 bases between the two ends. The CDR3 totals 11 residues. Germline V gene data show CDR1 as KGHSH and CDR2 as LQKENI. The CDR3 DNA reads TGTGCCAGCTCACCATCTATAGAGCAGTACTTC. Its translation is CASSPSIEQYF.

The V call is TRBV7-9, the J call TRBJ1-1, with D hard to call. The germline V gene has CDR1 SEHNR and CDR2 FQNEAQ (reference sequence). Trimming shortened V by 1 base and J by 5 bases, and 11 bases separated the two germline ends. CDR3 length equals 14 residues. CDR3 sequence: CASSLVVRTTEAFF. The CDR3 DNA is TGTGCCAGCAGCTTAGTTGTGAGAACGACTGAAGCTTTCTTT.

This clone is a singleton in its sample. The rearrangement links TRBV14 to TRBJ2-1; 12 positions agree with TRBD2. The junction had 7 bases not matched to a gene; V was cut back by 3 bases and J by 7 bases. Germline-derived CDR1 and CDR2 are SGHDN and FVKESK. This CDR3 is built from 16 residues. As DNA, the CDR3 is TGTGCCAGCAGCCAGGCTAGCGGGAGGGCCGTGAATGAGCAGTTCTTC. Protein sequence: CASSQASGRAVNEQFF.

This chain uses TRBV4-3 with TRBJ2-2; D call uncertain. V dropped 0 bases and J dropped 2 bases, with 10 bases sitting between them. CDR1 is LGHNA, CDR2 YSLEER, per germline. The CDR3 extends over 16 amino acids. The CDR3 spells CASSQDTGDNTGELFF. The DNA of the CDR3 is TGCGCCAGCAGCCAAGATACCGGAGACAACACCGGGGAGCTGTTTTTT.

For the CDR3, the DNA is TGTGCCAGCAGCTTAGGCGACACCCCCTACAATGAGCAGTTCTTC. Residues: CASSLGDTPYNEQFF. The chain links TRBV7-2 to TRBJ2-1; D ambiguous. Germline CDR1 SGHTA, CDR2 FQGNSA. V dropped 1 base and J dropped 2 bases, with 9 bases sitting between them. The CDR3 runs to 15 residues.

This clone has more than one count but fewer than ten. The chain couples TRBV7-2 to TRBJ1-5; 8 bases align to TRBD1. V trimming: 1 base; J trimming: 11 bases; junction bases outside the gene matches: 4. The CDR3 contains 13 residues. The germline V gene has CDR1 SGHTA and CDR2 FQGNSA. CDR3 loop: CASSLGTGGAQHF. The DNA for the CDR3 is TGTGCCAGCAGCTTAGGAACAGGGGGAGCCCAGCATTTT.